This T cell receptor (beta chain) is from a study of HIV-infected patients and healthy controls. Germline loops: CDR1 SNHLY, CDR2 FYNNEI. This CDR3 has 13 residues. The V and J ends lost 2 bases and 4 bases respectively, with 8 bases between them. This clonotype has only a few counts. What it binds is not known. Findings of the study overall: In healthy controls, MAIT alpha CDR3s were common; in HIV+ repertoires, severely depleted.

The repertoire came from unfractionated whole blood and reflected all unsorted peripheral T cells. Alpha and beta constant-region primers primed reverse transcription of 400 to 500 ng RNA. Alpha and beta chain libraries were made separately by chain-specific third strand synthesis with multiplexing indices. A 5' RACE adapter with a random hexamer and the SP2 primer site was joined to cDNA. TCRdb re-analysed the 5' RACE reads in MiXCR, keeping a single row per CDR3 protein. Of approximately 25,000 distinct CDR3 sequences detected, 8.5% appear once; the ten largest clones hold almost 4%. The receptor's source is an adult in good health. The chain has TRBV2 and TRBJ1-2; no clear D. What was sequenced was blood. The CDR3 here is CASSENSFYGYTF. The CDR3 DNA sequence: TGTGCCAGCAGTGAAAACAGCTTCTATGGCTACACCTTC.